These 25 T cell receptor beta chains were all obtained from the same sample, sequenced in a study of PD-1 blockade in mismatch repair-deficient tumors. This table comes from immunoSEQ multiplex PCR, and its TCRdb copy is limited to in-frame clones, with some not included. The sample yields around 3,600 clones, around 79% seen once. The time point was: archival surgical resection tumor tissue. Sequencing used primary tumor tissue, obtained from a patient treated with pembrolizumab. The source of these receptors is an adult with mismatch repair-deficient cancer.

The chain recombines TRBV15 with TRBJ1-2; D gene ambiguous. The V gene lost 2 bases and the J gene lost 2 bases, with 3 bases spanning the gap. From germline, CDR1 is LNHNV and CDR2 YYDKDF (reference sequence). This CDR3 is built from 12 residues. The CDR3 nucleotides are TGTGCCACCAGCAGACAAAACTATGGCTACACCTTC. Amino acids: CATSRQNYGYTF.

The CDR3 is CASSSGGGEEKLFF. In DNA, the CDR3 is TGTGCCAGCAGTTCCGGCGGGGGCGAGGAAAAACTGTTTTTT. The chain combines TRBV5-4 with TRBJ1-4, with D perhaps matching TRBD1 (6 bases). The CDR3 contains 14 residues. Per germline, CDR1 SGHNT and CDR2 YYREEE (reference sequence). Trimming took 5 bases from V and 8 from J, leaving 16 bases between them.

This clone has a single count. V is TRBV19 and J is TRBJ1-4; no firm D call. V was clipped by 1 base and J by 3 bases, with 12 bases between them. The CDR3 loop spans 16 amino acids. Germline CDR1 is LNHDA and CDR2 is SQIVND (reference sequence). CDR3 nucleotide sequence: TGTGCCAGTAGTATAGGCCTACAGAGTTCTAATGAAAAACTGTTTTTT. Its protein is CASSIGLQSSNEKLFF. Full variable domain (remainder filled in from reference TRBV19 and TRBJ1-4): DGGITQSPKYLFRKEGQNVTLSCEQNLNHDAMYWYRQDPGQGLRLIYYSQIVNDFQKGDIAEGYSVSREKKESFPLTVTSAQKNPTAFYLCASSIGLQSSNEKLFFGSGTQLSVL.

CDR3 region: CATETRQGVGEQYF. CDR3 nucleotides: TGTGCCACCGAAACCCGACAGGGGGTGGGTGAGCAGTACTTC. The V call is TRBV7-2, the J call TRBJ2-7; TRBD1 aligns across 9 bases. V lost 10 bases to trimming and J lost 7 bases; unmatched junction nucleotides: 14. CDR3 length: 14 amino acids. The V gene's germline CDR1 is SGHTA and CDR2 FQGNSA.

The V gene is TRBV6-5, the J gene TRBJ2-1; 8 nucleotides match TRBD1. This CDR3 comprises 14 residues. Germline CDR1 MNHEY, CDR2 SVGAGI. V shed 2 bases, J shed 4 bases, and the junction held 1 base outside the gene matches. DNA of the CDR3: TGTGCCAGCAGTTACCGGGACAGGTACAATGAGCAGTTCTTC. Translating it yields CASSYRDRYNEQFF.

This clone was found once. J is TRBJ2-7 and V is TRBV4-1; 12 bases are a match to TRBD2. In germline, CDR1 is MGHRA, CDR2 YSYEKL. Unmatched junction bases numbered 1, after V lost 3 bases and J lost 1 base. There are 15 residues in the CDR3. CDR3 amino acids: CASSHLAGGSYEQYF. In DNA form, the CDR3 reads TGCGCCAGCAGCCATCTAGCGGGAGGGTCCTACGAGCAGTACTTC.

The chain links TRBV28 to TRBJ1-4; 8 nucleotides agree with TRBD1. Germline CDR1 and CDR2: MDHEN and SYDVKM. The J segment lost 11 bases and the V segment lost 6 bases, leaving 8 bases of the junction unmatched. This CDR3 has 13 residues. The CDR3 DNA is TGTGCCAGCAGAACACCGGGACAGGATAAACTGTTTTTT. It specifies CASRTPGQDKLFF.

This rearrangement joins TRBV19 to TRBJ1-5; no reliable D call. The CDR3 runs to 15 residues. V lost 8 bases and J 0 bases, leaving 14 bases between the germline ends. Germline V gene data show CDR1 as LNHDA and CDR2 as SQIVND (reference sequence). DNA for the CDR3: TGTGCCAGTGCTATCCTCGAGCTTAGCAATCAGCCCCAGCATTTT. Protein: CASAILELSNQPQHF.

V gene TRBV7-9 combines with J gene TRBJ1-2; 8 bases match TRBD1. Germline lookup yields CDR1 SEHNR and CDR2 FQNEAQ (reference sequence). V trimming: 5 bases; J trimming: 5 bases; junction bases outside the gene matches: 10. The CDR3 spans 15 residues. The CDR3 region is CASSPRTGSRYGYTF. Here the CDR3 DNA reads TGTGCCAGCAGCCCCAGGACAGGGTCGAGGTATGGCTACACCTTC.

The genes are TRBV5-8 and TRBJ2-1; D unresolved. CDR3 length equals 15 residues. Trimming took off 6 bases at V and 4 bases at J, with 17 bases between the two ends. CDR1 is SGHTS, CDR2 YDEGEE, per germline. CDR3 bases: TGTGCCAGCATCGCGAGGCGGAGCGATTACAATGAGCAGTTCTTC. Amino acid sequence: CASIARRSDYNEQFF.

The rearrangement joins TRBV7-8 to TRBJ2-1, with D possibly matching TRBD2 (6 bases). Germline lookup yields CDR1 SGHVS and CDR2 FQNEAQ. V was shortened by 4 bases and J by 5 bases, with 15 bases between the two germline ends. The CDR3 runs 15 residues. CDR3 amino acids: CASSSRERANNEQFF. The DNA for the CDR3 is TGTGCCAGCAGCTCACGGGAGCGGGCCAACAATGAGCAGTTCTTC.

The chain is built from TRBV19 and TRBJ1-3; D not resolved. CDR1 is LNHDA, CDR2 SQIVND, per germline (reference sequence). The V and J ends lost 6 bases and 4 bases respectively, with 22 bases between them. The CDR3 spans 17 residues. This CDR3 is CASSPDGSGRPGNTIYF. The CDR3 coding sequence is TGTGCCAGTAGCCCCGACGGCTCCGGGAGACCCGGAAACACCATATATTTT.

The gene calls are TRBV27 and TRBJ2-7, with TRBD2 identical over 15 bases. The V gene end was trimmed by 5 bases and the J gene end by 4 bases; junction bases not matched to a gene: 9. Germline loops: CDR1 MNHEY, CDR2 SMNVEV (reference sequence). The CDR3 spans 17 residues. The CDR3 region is CASSLGLAGGLFYEQYF. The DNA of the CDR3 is TGTGCCAGCAGTCTCGGACTAGCGGGAGGGCTGTTTTACGAGCAGTACTTC.

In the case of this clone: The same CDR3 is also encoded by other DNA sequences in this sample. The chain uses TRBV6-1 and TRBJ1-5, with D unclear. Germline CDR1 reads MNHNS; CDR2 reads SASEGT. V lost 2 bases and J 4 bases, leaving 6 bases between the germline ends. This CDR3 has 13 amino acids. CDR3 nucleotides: TGTGCCAGCAGTGAAACACATAATCAGCCCCAGCATTTT. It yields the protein CASSETHNQPQHF.

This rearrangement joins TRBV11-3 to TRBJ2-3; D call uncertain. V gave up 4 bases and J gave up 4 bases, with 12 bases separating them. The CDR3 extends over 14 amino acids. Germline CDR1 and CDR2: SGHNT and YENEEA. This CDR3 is CASSSRGLADTQYF. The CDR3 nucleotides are TGTGCCAGCAGCTCCCGAGGTTTAGCAGATACGCAGTATTTT.

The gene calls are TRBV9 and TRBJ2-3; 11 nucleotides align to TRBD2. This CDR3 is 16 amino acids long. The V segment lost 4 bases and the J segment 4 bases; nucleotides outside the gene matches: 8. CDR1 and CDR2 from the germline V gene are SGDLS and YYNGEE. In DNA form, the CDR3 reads TGTGCCAGCAGCCCCCGGGAGGGACTAGCGGCAGATACGCAGTATTTT. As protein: CASSPREGLAADTQYF.

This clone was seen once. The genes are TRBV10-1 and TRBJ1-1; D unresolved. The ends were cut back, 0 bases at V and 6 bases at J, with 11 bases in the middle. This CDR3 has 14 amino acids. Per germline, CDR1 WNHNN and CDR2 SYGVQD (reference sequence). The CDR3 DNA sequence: TGCGCCAGCAGTGAGTCCTCCGGGTCCCCTGAAGCTTTCTTT. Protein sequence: CASSESSGSPEAFF.

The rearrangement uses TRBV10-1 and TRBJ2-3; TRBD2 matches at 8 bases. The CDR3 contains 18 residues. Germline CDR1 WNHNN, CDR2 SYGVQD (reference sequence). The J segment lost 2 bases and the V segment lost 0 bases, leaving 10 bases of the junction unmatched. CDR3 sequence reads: CASSESSGRGTHTDTQYF. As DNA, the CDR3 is TGCGCCAGCAGTGAGTCGAGCGGGAGAGGGACGCACACAGATACGCAGTATTTT.

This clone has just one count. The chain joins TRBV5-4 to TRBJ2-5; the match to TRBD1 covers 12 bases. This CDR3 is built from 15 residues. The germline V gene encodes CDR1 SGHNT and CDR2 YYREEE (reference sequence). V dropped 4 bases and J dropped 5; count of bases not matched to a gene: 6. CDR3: CASSDRDRGRETQYF. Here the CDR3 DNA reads TGTGCCAGCAGCGACCGGGACAGGGGGCGGGAGACCCAGTACTTC.

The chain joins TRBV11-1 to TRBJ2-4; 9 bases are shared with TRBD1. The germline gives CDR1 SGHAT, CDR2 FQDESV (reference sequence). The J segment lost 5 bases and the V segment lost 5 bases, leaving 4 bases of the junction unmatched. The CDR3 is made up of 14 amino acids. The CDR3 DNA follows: TGTGCCAGCAGCCTACAGGGGGCCCAAAACATTCAGTACTTC. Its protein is CASSLQGAQNIQYF. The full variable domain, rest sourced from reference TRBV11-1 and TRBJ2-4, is EAEVAQSPRYKITEKSQAVAFWCDPISGHATLYWYRQILGQGPELLVQFQDESVVDDSQLPKDRFSAERLKGVDSTLKIQPAELGDSAMYLCASSLQGAQNIQYFGAGTRLSVL.

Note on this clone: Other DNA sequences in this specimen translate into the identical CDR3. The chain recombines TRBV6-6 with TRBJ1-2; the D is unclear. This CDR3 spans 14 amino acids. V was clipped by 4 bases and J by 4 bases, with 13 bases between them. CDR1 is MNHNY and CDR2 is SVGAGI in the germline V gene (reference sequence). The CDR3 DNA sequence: TGTGCCAGCAGTTCACCCCGGGATACCTATGGCTACACCTTC. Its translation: CASSSPRDTYGYTF.

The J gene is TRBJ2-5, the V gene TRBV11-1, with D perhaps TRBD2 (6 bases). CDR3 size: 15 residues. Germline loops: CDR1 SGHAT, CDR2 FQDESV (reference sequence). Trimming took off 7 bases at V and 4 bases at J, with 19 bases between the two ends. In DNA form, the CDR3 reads TGTGCCAGCAACCCAACCCGGGAGAGGGGAGAGACCCAGTACTTC. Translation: CASNPTRERGETQYF.

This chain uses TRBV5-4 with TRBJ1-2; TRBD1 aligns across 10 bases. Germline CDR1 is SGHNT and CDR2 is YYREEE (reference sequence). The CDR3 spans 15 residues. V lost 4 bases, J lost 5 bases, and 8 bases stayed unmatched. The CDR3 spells CASSARDRGLYGYTF. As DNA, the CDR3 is TGTGCCAGCAGCGCACGGGACAGGGGTTTGTATGGCTACACCTTC.

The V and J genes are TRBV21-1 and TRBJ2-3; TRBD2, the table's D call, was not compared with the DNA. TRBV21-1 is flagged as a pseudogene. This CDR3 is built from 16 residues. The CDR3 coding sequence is TGTGCCAGCAGCAAAAAGACTAGCGGGAGCACAGATACGCAGTATTTT. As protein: CASSKKTSGSTDTQYF.

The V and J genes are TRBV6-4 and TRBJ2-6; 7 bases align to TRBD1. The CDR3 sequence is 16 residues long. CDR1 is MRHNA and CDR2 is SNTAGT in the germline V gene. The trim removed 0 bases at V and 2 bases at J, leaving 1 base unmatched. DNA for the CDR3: TGTGCCAGCAGTGACTCGCAGGGGGCTGGGGCCAACGTCCTGACTTTC. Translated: CASSDSQGAGANVLTF.